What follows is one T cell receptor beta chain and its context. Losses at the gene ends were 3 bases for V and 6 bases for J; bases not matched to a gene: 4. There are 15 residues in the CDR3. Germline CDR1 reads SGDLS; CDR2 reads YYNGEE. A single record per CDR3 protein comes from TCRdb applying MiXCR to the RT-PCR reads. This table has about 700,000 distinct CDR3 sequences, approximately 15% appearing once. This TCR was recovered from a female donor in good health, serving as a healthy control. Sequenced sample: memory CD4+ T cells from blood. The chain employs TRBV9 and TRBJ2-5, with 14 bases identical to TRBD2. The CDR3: CASSAGLAGAKTQYF. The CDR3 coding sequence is TGTGCCAGCAGCGCGGGACTAGCGGGAGCGAAGACCCAGTACTTC. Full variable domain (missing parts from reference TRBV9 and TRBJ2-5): DSGVTQTPKHLITATGQRVTLRCSPRSGDLSVYWYQQSLDQGLQFLIQYYNGEERAKGNILERFSAQQFPDLHSELNLSSLELGDSALYFCASSAGLAGAKTQYFGPGTRLLVL.